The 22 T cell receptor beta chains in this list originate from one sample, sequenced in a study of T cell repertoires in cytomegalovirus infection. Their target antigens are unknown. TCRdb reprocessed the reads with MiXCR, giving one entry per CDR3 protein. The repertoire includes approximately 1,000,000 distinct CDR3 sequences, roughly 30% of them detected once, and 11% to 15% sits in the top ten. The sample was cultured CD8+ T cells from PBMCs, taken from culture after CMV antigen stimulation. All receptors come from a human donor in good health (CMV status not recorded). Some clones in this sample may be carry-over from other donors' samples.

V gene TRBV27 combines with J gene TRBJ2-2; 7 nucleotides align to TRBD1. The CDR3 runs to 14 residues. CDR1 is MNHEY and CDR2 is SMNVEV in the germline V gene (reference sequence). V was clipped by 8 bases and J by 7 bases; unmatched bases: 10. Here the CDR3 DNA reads TGTGCCAGCCTCCGGGACAGTCTCGGCGGGGAGCTGTTTTTT. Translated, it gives CASLRDSLGGELFF.

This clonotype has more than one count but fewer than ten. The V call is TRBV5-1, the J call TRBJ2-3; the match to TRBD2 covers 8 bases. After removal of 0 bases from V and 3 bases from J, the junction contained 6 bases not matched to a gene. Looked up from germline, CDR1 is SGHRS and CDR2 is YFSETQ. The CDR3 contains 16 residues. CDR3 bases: TGCGCCAGCAGCTTGGAAACGGGGGGGCGGACAGATACGCAGTATTTT. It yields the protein CASSLETGGRTDTQYF.

CDR3 region: CASSIFDSLNTEAFF. In DNA form, the CDR3 reads TGTGCCAGTAGTATTTTCGACAGCCTGAACACTGAAGCTTTCTTT. The chain employs TRBV19 and TRBJ1-1, with D tentatively TRBD1 (5 bases). Trimming removed 3 bases at V and 0 bases at J, with 11 bases between. Germline CDR1 is LNHDA and CDR2 is SQIVND (reference sequence). The CDR3 is made up of 15 amino acids.

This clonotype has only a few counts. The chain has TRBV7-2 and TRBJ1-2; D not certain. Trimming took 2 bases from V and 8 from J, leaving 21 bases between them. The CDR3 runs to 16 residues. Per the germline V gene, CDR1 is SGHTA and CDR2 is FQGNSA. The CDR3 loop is CASSLTSQDRVGGYTF. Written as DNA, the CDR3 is TGTGCCAGCAGCTTAACTTCGCAGGATCGGGTGGGCGGCTACACCTTC.

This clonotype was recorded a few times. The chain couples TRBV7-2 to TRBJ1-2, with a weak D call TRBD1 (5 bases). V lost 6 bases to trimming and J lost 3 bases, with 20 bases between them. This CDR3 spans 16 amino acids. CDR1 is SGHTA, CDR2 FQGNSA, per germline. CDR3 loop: CASRREGPLGHYGYTF. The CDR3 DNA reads TGTGCCAGCAGGCGGGAGGGGCCCCTTGGCCACTATGGCTACACCTTC.

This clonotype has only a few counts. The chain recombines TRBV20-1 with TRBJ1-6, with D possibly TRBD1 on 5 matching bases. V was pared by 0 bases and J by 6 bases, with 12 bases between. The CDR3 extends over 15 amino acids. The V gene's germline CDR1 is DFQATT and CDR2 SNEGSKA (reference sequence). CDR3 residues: CSARDWEGINSPLHF. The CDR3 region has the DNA TGCAGTGCTAGAGATTGGGAGGGGATTAATTCACCCCTCCACTTT.

The CDR3 loop is CASSIDLTAYEQYV. The CDR3 DNA sequence: TGTGCCAGTAGTATAGACCTCACAGCCTACGAGCAGTACGTC. The chain couples TRBV19 to TRBJ2-7; D is uncertain. CDR3 size: 14 residues. The V end was cut by 0 bases, the J end by 2 bases, with 8 bases between. CDR1 is LNHDA and CDR2 is SQIVND in the germline V gene (reference sequence).

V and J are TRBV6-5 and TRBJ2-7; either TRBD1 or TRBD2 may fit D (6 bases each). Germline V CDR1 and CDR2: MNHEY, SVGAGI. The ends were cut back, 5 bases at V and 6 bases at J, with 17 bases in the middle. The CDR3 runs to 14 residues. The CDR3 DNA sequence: TGTGCCAGCAGTCCCCTCCCCGGAGGGGGCGAGCAGTACGTC. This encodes CASSPLPGGGEQYV.

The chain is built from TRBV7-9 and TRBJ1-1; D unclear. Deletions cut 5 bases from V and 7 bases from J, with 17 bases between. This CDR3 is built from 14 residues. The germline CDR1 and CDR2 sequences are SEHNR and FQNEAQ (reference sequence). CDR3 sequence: CASSISRRRGEAFF. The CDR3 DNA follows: TGTGCCAGCAGCATCTCCAGGCGCCGAGGTGAAGCTTTCTTT.

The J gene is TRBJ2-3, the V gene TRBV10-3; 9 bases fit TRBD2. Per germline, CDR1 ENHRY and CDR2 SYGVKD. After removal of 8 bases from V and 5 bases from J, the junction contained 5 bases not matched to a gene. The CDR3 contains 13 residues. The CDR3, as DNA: TGTGCCATCGGGACTAGCTCTGAAGATACGCAGTATTTT. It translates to CAIGTSSEDTQYF.

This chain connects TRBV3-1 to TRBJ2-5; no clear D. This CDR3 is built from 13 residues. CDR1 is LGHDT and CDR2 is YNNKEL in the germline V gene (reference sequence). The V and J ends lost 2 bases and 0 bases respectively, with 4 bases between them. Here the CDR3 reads CASSQRHQETQYF. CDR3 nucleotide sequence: TGTGCCAGCAGCCAAAGACACCAAGAGACCCAGTACTTC.

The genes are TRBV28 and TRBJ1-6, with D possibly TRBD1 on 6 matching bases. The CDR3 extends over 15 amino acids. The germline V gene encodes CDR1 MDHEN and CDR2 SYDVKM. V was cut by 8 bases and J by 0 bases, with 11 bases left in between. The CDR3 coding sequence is TGTGCCAGCCTAGGACAGAGCTCCTATAATTCACCCCTCCACTTT. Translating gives CASLGQSSYNSPLHF.

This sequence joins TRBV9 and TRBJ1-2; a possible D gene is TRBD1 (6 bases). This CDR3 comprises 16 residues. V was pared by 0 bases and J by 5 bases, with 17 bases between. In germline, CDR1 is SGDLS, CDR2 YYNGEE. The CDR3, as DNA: TGTGCCAGCAGCGTAGTCGACAGGCCTTTAACGTATGGCTACACCTTC. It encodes CASSVVDRPLTYGYTF.

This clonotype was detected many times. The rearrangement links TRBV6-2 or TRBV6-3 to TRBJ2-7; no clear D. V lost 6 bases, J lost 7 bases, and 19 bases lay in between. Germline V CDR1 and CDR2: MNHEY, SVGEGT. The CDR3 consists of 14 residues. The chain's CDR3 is CASRSFSVVWEQYV. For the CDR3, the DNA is TGTGCCAGCAGAAGCTTCAGCGTTGTATGGGAGCAGTACGTC.

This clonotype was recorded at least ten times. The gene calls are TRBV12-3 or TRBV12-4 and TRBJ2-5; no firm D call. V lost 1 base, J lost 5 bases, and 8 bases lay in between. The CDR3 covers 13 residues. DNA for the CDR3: TGTGCCAGCAGTTTAGTGGGTTGGGAGACCCAGTACTTC. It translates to CASSLVGWETQYF.

The CDR3 spells CASSLSSGGPDEQFF. The CDR3 DNA follows: TGCGCCAGCAGCTTATCTAGCGGGGGGCCAGATGAGCAGTTCTTC. This chain connects TRBV5-1 to TRBJ2-1; 11 bases are shared with TRBD2. V lost 2 bases and J lost 8; bases outside the gene matches: 6. Per the germline V gene, CDR1 is SGHRS and CDR2 is YFSETQ. CDR3 size: 15 residues.

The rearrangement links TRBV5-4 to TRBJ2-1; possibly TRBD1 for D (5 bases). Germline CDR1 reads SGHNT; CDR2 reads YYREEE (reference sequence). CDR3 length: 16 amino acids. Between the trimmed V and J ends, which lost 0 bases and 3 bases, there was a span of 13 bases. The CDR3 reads CASSLAEDKDYNEQFF. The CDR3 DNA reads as TGTGCCAGCAGCTTGGCAGAGGACAAAGACTACAATGAGCAGTTCTTC.

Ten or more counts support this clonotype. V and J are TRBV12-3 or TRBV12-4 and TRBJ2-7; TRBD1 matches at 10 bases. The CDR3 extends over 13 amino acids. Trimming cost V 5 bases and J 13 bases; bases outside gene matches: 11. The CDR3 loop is CASSLGGRDRGYF. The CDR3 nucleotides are TGTGCCAGCAGTCTTGGGGGCCGGGACAGGGGATACTTC.

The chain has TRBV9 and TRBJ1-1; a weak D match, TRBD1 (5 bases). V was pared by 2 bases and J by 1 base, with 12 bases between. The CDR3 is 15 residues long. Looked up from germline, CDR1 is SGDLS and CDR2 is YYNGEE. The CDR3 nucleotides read TGTGCCAGCAGCGTTAGGGGTGGGAAGAACACTGAAGCTTTCTTT. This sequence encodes CASSVRGGKNTEAFF.

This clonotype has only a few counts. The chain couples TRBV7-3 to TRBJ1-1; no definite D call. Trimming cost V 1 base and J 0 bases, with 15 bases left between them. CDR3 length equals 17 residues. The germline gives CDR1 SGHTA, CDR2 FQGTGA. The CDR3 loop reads CASSLIKGTPMNTEAFF. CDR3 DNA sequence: TGTGCCAGCAGCTTAATTAAAGGAACCCCCATGAACACTGAAGCTTTCTTT.

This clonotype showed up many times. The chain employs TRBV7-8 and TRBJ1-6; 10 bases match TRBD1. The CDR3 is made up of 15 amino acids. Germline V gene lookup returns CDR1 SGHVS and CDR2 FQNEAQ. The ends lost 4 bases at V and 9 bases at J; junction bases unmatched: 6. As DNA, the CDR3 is TGTGCCAGCAGCTCGTACCGGACAGGGGGTTCACCCCTCCACTTT. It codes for CASSSYRTGGSPLHF.

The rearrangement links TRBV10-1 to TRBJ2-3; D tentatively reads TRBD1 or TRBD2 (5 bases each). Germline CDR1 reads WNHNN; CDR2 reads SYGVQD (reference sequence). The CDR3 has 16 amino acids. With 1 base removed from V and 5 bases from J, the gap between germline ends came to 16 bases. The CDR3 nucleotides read TGCGCCAGCAGTGAGTTCGAGGTGGGGGATGGAGATACGCAGTATTTT. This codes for CASSEFEVGDGDTQYF.